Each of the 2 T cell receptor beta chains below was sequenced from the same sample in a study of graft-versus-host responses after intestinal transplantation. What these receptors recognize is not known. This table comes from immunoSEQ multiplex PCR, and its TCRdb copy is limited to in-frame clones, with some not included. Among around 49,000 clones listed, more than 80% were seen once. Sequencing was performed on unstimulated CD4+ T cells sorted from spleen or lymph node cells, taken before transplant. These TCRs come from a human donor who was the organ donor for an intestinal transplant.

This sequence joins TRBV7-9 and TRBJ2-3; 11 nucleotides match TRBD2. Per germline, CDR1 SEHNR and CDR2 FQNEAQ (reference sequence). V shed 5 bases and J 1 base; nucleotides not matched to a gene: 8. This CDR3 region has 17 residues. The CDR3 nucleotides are TGTGCCAGCAGCCCTGGGACTAGCGGAGGGGGCACAGATACGCAGTATTTT. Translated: CASSPGTSGGGTDTQYF.

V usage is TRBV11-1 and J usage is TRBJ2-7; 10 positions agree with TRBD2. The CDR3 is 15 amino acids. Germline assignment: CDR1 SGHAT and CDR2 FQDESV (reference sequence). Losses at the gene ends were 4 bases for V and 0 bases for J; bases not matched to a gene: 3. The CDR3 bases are TGTGCCAGCAGCTCGGGACTAGCGCCCTCCTACGAGCAGTACTTC. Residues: CASSSGLAPSYEQYF.